This T cell receptor (beta chain) was captured by sequencing in a study of blood T cell repertoires in COVID-19. As for the study in general: The analysed material was cDNA or gDNA that came from T cells, B-cell-depleted T cells, or PBMCs.

Per the germline V gene, CDR1 is SGHNT and CDR2 is YENEEA. Trimming cost V 1 base and J 6 bases, with 10 bases left between them. CDR3 size: 13 residues. Seattle patient enrollment occurred during active infection, with longitudinal follow-up thereafter. Sequenced by immunoSEQ multiplex PCR; TCRdb stores in-frame clones only, minus some. The table shows fewer than 300,000 clones, with approximately 91% occurring only once. Sequencing was done on a sample of peripheral blood. This chain connects TRBV11-3 to TRBJ2-7; possible D gene TRBD2, 6 bases. This TCR came from a woman between 25 and 40 years old with COVID-19, enrolled during active disease. The CDR3 bases are TGTGCCAGCAGCTTAGTAGGAGGGGCCGAGCAGTACTTC. Encoded protein: CASSLVGGAEQYF.